One T cell receptor (beta chain) is described in this entry. This specimen belongs to a study of blood T cell repertoires in COVID-19. The wider study: Acute and convalescent COVID-19 samples came from the United States, Italy and Spain. Sources were T cells, B-cell-depleted T cells, or PBMCs; the material itself was cDNA or gDNA.

Per the study methods: It was from reference gene primer amplification that nucleated cell counts were estimated. Clones were read by immunoSEQ multiplex PCR, and TCRdb kept only the in-frame ones, dropping some. From that table come the V and J calls and clone size; the DNA was used to work out D and trimming. The data contain 90,000 or so clones, about 83% of them singletons. Germline V gene lookup returns CDR1 MDHEN and CDR2 SYDVKM. This CDR3 spans 16 amino acids. The V gene lost 6 bases and the J gene lost 0 bases, with 18 bases spanning the gap. The material sequenced was peripheral blood. V and J are TRBV28 and TRBJ2-7, with a possible D match to TRBD1 (5 bases). The source is a man aged 45 to 65 with active COVID-19. The CDR3: CASSPHRQFSSYEQYF. CDR3 in DNA: TGTGCCAGCAGCCCCCATCGACAGTTCAGCTCCTACGAGCAGTACTTC.